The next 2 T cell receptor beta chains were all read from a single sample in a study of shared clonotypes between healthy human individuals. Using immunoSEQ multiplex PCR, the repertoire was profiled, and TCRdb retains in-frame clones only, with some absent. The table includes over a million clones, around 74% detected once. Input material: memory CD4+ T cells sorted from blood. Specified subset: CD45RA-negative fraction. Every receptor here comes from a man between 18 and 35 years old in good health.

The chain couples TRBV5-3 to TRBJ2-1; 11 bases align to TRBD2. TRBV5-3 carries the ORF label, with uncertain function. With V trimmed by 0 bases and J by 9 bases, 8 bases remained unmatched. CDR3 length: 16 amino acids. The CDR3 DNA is TGTGCCAGAAGCTTGGTATCACTAGCGGGAGTTATTGAGCAGTTCTTC. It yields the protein CARSLVSLAGVIEQFF.

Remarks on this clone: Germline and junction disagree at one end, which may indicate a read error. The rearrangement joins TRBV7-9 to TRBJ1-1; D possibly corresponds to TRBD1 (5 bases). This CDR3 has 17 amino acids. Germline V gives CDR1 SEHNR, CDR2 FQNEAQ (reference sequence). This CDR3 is CTSSLTFQGPGHTEAFF. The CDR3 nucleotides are TGTACCAGCAGCTTAACGTTTCAGGGCCCAGGCCACACTGAAGCTTTCTTT.